This T cell receptor beta chain was profiled in a study of early T cells in non-severe SARS-CoV-2 infection (dated by TCRdb to about 2021). Regarding the research as a whole: TCR sequencing used bulk RNA from unsorted whole blood, so alpha and beta chains could not be paired. Summary of the overall study and its limitations: VDJdb matching was skewed toward anti-spike CD8 responses and likely underestimated virus-specific expansions, missing private and CD4 specificities.

A case-control design nested within a healthcare worker cohort in London, UK, was used, with weekly nasopharyngeal swab PCR tests and blood sampling performed. Between 23 and 31 March 2020, the week of the UK lockdown, healthcare workers were enrolled and then followed up weekly for as long as 16 weeks. Receptor libraries were prepared by 5' RACE. Sequencer: NextSeq 500. To correct for sequencing error and PCR bias, the TCR library protocol tagged individual cDNA molecules with unique molecular identifiers. TCR alpha and beta chains were both sequenced, and the abundances of alpha and beta sequences in each sample were closely correlated with each other. The paper's processing steps were these. Decombinator V4 was used to annotate TCR sequences for V gene, J gene and CDR3. Expanded TCRs were defined as changing significantly between any two time points under a Poisson model with p below 0.0001. Abundances of TCRs were expressed as counts per million after normalisation to the total number of TCRs sequenced in each sample. TRAV1-2 paired with TRAJ12, TRAJ20 or TRAJ33 defined MAIT TCRs, while TRAV10 paired with TRAJ18 defined iNKT TCRs. VDJdb, accessed 1 November 2021, was searched for CMV, EBV and SARS-CoV-2 annotated TCRs, with TCRs annotated for multiple antigens excluded. The raw public data were reprocessed by TCRdb itself: fastp quality trimming at Q25, MiXCR clonotype calling, in-frame beta chains only. Every CDR3 protein is listed once, alongside the most common genes and DNA of its rows. The V and J calls shown here were made by TCRdb, not taken from the authors' results. Across this sample there are 30,000 to 45,000 distinct CDR3 sequences, with roughly 5.6% seen only once. The top ten hold roughly 29% of the sample.

With regard to this clonotype: What antigen it recognizes has not been identified. No per-base quality is available; no much larger clone lies one base away.

According to the germline V gene, CDR1 reads SNHLY and CDR2 reads FYNNEI. From cysteine to phenylalanine, the CDR3 is 13 amino acids long. Only the CDR3 region is kept as DNA, spanning 39 bases read in frame from base 1. V gives up 5 bases and J gives up 2 bases, and the segment between their germline ends measures 10 bases. The chain was built from TRBV2 and TRBJ2-7, with TRBD2 perhaps the D gene, on 5 matching bases. The sample taken for sequencing was whole blood. The origin of this receptor is an adult who was a healthcare worker with PCR-confirmed SARS-CoV-2 infection or an uninfected control (not recorded which). The sequence in DNA is TGTGCCAGCAGTTATCCGGGGACCTACGAGCAGTACTTC. Its protein product is CASSYPGTYEQYF.